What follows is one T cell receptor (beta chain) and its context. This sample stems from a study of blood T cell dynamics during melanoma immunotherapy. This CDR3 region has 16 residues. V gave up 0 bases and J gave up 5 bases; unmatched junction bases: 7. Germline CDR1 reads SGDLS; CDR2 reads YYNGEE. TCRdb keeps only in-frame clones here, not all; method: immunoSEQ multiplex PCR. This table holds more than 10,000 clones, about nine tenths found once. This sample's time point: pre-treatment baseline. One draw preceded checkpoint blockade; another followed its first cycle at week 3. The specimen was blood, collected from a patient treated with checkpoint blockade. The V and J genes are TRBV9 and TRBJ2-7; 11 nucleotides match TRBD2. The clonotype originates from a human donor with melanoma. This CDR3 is CASSVGLAGGINEQYF. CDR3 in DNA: TGTGCCAGCAGCGTAGGGCTAGCGGGAGGCATCAACGAGCAGTACTTC.